These 9 T cell receptor beta chains came from one sample sequenced in a study of circulating CD8 cells and anti-PD-1 response in melanoma. Using roughly 15 ng of total RNA, TCR libraries were made with the QIAseq Immune Repertoire TCR panel. TCRdb passed the reads through MiXCR, listing each CDR3 protein once. The data hold about 1,000 distinct CDR3 sequences, with about 5.2% observed a single time. Four subsets defined by PD-1 and/or TIGIT were sorted from live CD3+CD8+TCRalphabeta+ cells. The sample was CD8+ T cells from PBMCs, taken at baseline or after one month of anti-PD-1 therapy (not recorded which). The receptors originated from a human donor with melanoma.

This clonotype is termed large. The chain recombines TRBV28 with TRBJ1-1, with a possible D match to TRBD1 (6 bases). This CDR3 spans 14 amino acids. The V gene's germline CDR1 is MDHEN and CDR2 SYDVKM. The V end lost 5 bases, the J end lost 3 bases, and 13 bases lay between the germline ends. CDR3 nucleotide sequence: TGTGCCAGCAGTCCCGACAGGTCACACACTGAAGCTTTCTTT. The encoded protein is CASSPDRSHTEAFF.

By proportion, this clonotype is large. The chain carries TRBV4-1 and TRBJ1-2; D is unclear. The CDR3 loop spans 15 amino acids. CDR1 is MGHRA, CDR2 YSYEKL, per germline. V was trimmed by 8 bases and J by 4 bases, leaving 20 bases between them. CDR3: CASGGGPGVVYGYTF. In nucleotides, the CDR3 is TGCGCCAGCGGAGGCGGGCCGGGTGTAGTCTATGGCTACACCTTC.

The CDR3 sequence is CASSPQGLTEAFF. Written as DNA, the CDR3 is TGTGCCAGTAGCCCCCAGGGGTTGACTGAAGCTTTCTTT. The V gene is TRBV19, the J gene TRBJ1-1; possibly TRBD1 for D (6 bases). Between the trimmed V and J ends, which lost 6 bases and 5 bases, there was a span of 13 bases. The CDR3 consists of 13 residues. The V gene's germline CDR1 is LNHDA and CDR2 SQIVND (reference sequence).

This clonotype is medium-sized (0.01 to 0.1%) within its sample. This chain joins TRBV4-2 and TRBJ2-7; D gene unclear. Trimming removed 0 bases at V and 3 bases at J, with 6 bases between. This CDR3 has 13 amino acids. The germline V gene encodes CDR1 LGHNA and CDR2 YNFKEQ. The CDR3 is CASSQDTNYEQYF. The CDR3 coding sequence is TGTGCCAGCAGCCAAGATACCAACTACGAGCAGTACTTC.

This clonotype was counted a few times. This chain joins TRBV19 and TRBJ1-1; D call uncertain. Germline V gene lookup returns CDR1 LNHDA and CDR2 SQIVND (reference sequence). This CDR3 comprises 12 residues. Trimming cost V 1 base and J 6 bases, with 6 bases left between them. The CDR3 is CASSIGVAEAFF. CDR3 in DNA: TGTGCCAGTAGTATAGGGGTGGCTGAAGCTTTCTTT.

By share, this clonotype ranks as large. This chain links TRBV7-9 with TRBJ2-5; D could derive from TRBD1 or TRBD2 (5 bases each). V was pared by 5 bases and J by 4 bases, with 11 bases between. Germline-derived CDR1 and CDR2 are SEHNR and FQNEAQ (reference sequence). The CDR3 length is 13 residues. This chain's CDR3 is CASSPGAIETQYF. CDR3 coding DNA: TGTGCCAGCAGCCCCGGGGCGATAGAGACCCAGTACTTC. Together with reference TRBV7-9 and TRBJ2-5, the CDR3 gives the full variable domain: DTGVSQNPRHKITKRGQNVTFRCDPISEHNRLYWYRQTLGQGPEFLTYFQNEAQLEKSRLLSDRFSAERPKGSFSTLEIQRTEQGDSAMYLCASSPGAIETQYFGPGTRLLVL.

This clonotype rates as large (0.1 to 1%). The chain recombines TRBV10-3 with TRBJ2-7; 9 bases align to TRBD1. The germline gives CDR1 ENHRY, CDR2 SYGVKD. The V and J ends lost 6 bases and 1 base, in that order; junction bases with no gene match: 7. The CDR3 runs 15 residues. CDR3 sequence: CAISAGTGISYEQYF. CDR3 DNA sequence: TGTGCCATCAGCGCCGGGACAGGGATTTCCTACGAGCAGTACTTC.

Relative to its sample, this clonotype is large (0.1 to 1%). V is TRBV28 and J is TRBJ2-1; 7 bases are a match to TRBD1. Trimming at V came to 7 bases and at J to 2 bases, leaving 8 bases not matched to a gene. The CDR3 consists of 15 residues. Germline V gene data show CDR1 as MDHEN and CDR2 as SYDVKM. DNA of the CDR3: TGTGCCAGCACCCTAATTCAGGGGGCCTACAATGAGCAGTTCTTC. Its translation: CASTLIQGAYNEQFF.

By frequency in the sample, this clonotype is medium-sized (0.01 to 0.1%). The rearrangement uses TRBV29-1 and TRBJ2-3; TRBD1 agrees at 7 bases. Germline V gives CDR1 SQVTM, CDR2 ANQGSEA. The CDR3 has 13 residues. The V and J ends lost 3 bases and 0 bases, in that order; junction bases with no gene match: 0. The CDR3 coding sequence is TGCAGCGTTGAGGGACAGAGCACAGATACGCAGTATTTT. It yields the protein CSVEGQSTDTQYF.